These 14 T cell receptor beta chains were sequenced from one sample in a study of OX40 agonist ivuxolimab in advanced cancers. Clones were sequenced by immunoSEQ multiplex PCR, and TCRdb holds only the in-frame ones, with some missing. The table lists tens of thousands of clones, around 90% of them singletons, with roughly 0.32% in the top ten. Source: CD4+ or CD8+ T cells sorted from blood, taken in a trial of the OX40 agonist ivuxolimab. These receptors were obtained from an adult with an advanced solid tumor such as melanoma, head and neck, liver or kidney cancer.

This chain's CDR3 is CASSLVASGGAHEQFF. DNA of the CDR3: TGTGCCAGCAGCTTAGTGGCTAGCGGGGGGGCCCATGAGCAGTTCTTC. The chain links TRBV7-2 to TRBJ2-1; the match to TRBD2 covers 12 bases. Germline V CDR1 and CDR2: SGHTA, FQGNSA. The trim removed 1 base at V and 8 bases at J, leaving 6 bases unmatched. CDR3 size: 16 residues.

This CDR3 reads CASSEEGQGGYGYTF. The CDR3 DNA reads as TGTGCCAGCAGTGAGGAGGGACAGGGAGGCTATGGCTACACCTTC. V is TRBV2 and J is TRBJ1-2, with 9 nucleotides matching TRBD1. This CDR3 has 15 residues. Germline V gene lookup returns CDR1 SNHLY and CDR2 FYNNEI. V gave up 3 bases and J gave up 4 bases; unmatched junction bases: 6.

This chain uses TRBV19 with TRBJ2-1, with 9 nucleotides matching TRBD1. The CDR3 extends over 15 amino acids. Per the germline V gene, CDR1 is LNHDA and CDR2 is SQIVND (reference sequence). Trimming at V came to 3 bases and at J to 8 bases, leaving 8 bases not matched to a gene. The CDR3 is CASSIRDRDLHEQFF. The CDR3 nucleotides read TGTGCCAGTAGTATCCGGGACAGGGATTTGCATGAGCAGTTCTTC.

The V and J genes are TRBV27 and TRBJ2-6; D is unclear. The germline V and J ends were trimmed by 1 base and 0 bases, with 7 bases remaining between them. This CDR3 comprises 16 residues. The germline CDR1 and CDR2 sequences are MNHEY and SMNVEV (reference sequence). In nucleotides, the CDR3 is TGTGCCAGCAGTTTATTACGGAACTCTGGGGCCAACGTCCTGACTTTC. Translating it yields CASSLLRNSGANVLTF.

The J gene is TRBJ2-3, the V gene TRBV5-4; TRBD1 is a possible D gene (5 bases). CDR1 is SGHNT, CDR2 YYREEE, per germline (reference sequence). V was clipped by 4 bases and J by 4 bases, with 10 bases between them. The CDR3 loop spans 13 amino acids. The CDR3 DNA sequence: TGTGCCAGCAGCCAGGACAAACCAGATACGCAGTATTTT. Its translation: CASSQDKPDTQYF.

This rearrangement joins TRBV5-6 to TRBJ1-1; tentatively, D is TRBD1 (6 bases). Per the germline V gene, CDR1 is SGHDT and CDR2 is YYEEEE. Trimming took off 1 base at V and 3 bases at J, with 10 bases between the two ends. This CDR3 contains 14 residues. The CDR3 sequence: CASSLRGRYTEAFF. The CDR3 nucleotides read TGTGCCAGCAGCTTGCGGGGGCGTTACACTGAAGCTTTCTTT.

The chain carries TRBV7-6 and TRBJ2-5, with D uncertain. The CDR3 runs 17 residues. CDR1 is SGHVS and CDR2 is FNYEAQ in the germline V gene. Trimming removed 2 bases from V and 3 bases from J, with 19 bases in between. DNA of the CDR3: TGTGCCAGCAGCTTAACCTTTCTCTTGGTAGCAAAAGAGACCCAGTACTTC. This sequence encodes CASSLTFLLVAKETQYF.

As DNA, the CDR3 is TGTGCCAGCCTTGTAACTGTTGGGTATGGCTACACCTTC. Translation: CASLVTVGYGYTF. This chain joins TRBV6-1 and TRBJ1-2; the D is unclear. The CDR3 is 13 residues long. In germline, CDR1 is MNHNS, CDR2 SASEGT. Between the trimmed V and J ends, which lost 8 bases and 5 bases, there was a span of 15 bases.

V and J are TRBV6-1 and TRBJ2-2; tentative D call: TRBD1 (7 bases). CDR3 size: 17 residues. The germline gives CDR1 MNHNS, CDR2 SASEGT. V lost 4 bases and J 3 bases, leaving 18 bases between the germline ends. In nucleotides, the CDR3 is TGTGCCAGCAGTGGGACCAGGGGGACTGGTTACACCGGGGAGCTGTTTTTT. Amino acid sequence: CASSGTRGTGYTGELFF.

This sequence joins TRBV4-2 and TRBJ1-4, with 8 bases lining up with TRBD1. In germline, CDR1 is LGHNA, CDR2 YNFKEQ. CDR3 length: 17 residues. Losses at the gene ends were 3 bases for V and 5 bases for J; bases not matched to a gene: 11. CDR3 sequence reads: CASSQGSGTGINEKLFF. CDR3 DNA sequence: TGTGCCAGCAGCCAGGGCTCCGGGACAGGTATCAATGAAAAACTGTTTTTT.

The chain uses TRBV6-5 and TRBJ1-1; perhaps TRBD1 as D (6 bases). Germline V gene sequence: CDR1 MNHEY, CDR2 SVGAGI. Trimming removed 6 bases at V and 2 bases at J, with 13 bases between. CDR3 length equals 14 residues. In DNA, the CDR3 is TGTGCCAGCAGGGCCGGGACATTCAACACTGAAGCTTTCTTT. As protein: CASRAGTFNTEAFF.

Comments on this clone: At the DNA level, this CDR3 is encoded by other sequences in the same sample as well. The chain is built from TRBV6-5 and TRBJ1-6; 8 nucleotides align to TRBD1. The CDR3 consists of 16 residues. The V segment lost 2 bases and the J segment 3 bases; nucleotides outside the gene matches: 3. Looked up from germline, CDR1 is MNHEY and CDR2 is SVGAGI. The CDR3 region has the DNA TGTGCCAGCAGTTACGCAGGGGGCGGCTATAATTCACCCCTCCACTTT. It codes for CASSYAGGGYNSPLHF.

This clone was observed once. The chain employs TRBV27 and TRBJ1-6; no clear D gene. Trimming took 2 bases from V and 10 from J, leaving 12 bases between them. The CDR3 totals 14 residues. The germline V gene has CDR1 MNHEY and CDR2 SMNVEV (reference sequence). The CDR3 spells CASSLRQNRSPLHF. The CDR3 coding sequence is TGTGCCAGCAGTTTAAGGCAAAATAGATCACCCCTCCACTTT.

Only one count was recorded for this clone. V usage is TRBV6-1 and J usage is TRBJ2-5; D is unclear. CDR1 and CDR2 from the germline V gene are MNHNS and SASEGT. The ends were cut back, 4 bases at V and 4 bases at J, with 10 bases in the middle. The CDR3 consists of 13 residues. CDR3 in amino acids: CASSVERAETQYF. The CDR3 DNA follows: TGTGCCAGCAGTGTCGAGAGAGCAGAGACCCAGTACTTC.